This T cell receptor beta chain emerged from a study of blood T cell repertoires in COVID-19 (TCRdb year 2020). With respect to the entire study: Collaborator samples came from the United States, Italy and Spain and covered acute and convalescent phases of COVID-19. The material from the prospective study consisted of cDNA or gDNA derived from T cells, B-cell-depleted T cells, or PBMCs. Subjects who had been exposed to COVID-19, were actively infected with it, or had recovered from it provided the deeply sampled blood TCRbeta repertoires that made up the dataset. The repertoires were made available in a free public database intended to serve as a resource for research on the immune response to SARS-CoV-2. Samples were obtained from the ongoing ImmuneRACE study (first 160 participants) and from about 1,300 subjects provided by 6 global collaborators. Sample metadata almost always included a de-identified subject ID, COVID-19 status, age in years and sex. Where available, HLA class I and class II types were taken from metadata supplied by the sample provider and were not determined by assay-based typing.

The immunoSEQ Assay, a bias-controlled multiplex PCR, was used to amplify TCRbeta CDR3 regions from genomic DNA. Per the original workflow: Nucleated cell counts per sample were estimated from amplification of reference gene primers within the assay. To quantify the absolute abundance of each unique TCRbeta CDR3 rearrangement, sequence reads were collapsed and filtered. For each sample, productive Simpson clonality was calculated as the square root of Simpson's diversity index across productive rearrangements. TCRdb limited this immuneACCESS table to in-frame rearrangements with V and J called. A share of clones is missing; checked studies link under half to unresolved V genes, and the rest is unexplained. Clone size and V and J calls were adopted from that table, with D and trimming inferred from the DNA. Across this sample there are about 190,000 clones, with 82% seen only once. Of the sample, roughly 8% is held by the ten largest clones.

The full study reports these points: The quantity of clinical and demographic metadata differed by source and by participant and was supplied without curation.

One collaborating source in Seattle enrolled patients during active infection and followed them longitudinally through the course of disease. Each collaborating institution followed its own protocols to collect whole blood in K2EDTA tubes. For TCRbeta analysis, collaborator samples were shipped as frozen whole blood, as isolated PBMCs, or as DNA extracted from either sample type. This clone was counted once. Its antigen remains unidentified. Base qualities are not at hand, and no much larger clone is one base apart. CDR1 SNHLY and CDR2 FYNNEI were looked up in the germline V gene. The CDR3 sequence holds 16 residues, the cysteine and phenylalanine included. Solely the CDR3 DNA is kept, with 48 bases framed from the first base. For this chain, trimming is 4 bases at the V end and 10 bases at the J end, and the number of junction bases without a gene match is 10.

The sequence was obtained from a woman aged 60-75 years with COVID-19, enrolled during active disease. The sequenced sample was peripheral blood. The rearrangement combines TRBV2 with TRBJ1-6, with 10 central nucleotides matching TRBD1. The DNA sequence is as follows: TGTGCCAGCAGTGGGGACAGGGGTCGGGTAACATCACCCCTCCACTTT. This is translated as CASSGDRGRVTSPLHF.